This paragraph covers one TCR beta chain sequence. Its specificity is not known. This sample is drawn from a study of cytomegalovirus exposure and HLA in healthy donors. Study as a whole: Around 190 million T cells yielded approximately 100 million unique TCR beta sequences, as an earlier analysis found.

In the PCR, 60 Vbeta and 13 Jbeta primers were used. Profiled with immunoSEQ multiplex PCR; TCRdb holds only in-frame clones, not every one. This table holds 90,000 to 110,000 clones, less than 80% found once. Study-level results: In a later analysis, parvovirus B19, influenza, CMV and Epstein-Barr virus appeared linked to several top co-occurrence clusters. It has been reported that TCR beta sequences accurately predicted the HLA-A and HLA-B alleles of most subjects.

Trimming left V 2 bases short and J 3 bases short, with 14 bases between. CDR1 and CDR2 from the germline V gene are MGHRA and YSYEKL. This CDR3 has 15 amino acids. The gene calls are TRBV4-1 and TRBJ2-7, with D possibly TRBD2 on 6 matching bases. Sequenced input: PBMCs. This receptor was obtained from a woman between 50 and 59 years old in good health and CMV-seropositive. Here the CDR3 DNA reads TGCGCCAGCAGCCAACTTAGCGGTCCTTTCTACGAGCAGTACTTC. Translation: CASSQLSGPFYEQYF.